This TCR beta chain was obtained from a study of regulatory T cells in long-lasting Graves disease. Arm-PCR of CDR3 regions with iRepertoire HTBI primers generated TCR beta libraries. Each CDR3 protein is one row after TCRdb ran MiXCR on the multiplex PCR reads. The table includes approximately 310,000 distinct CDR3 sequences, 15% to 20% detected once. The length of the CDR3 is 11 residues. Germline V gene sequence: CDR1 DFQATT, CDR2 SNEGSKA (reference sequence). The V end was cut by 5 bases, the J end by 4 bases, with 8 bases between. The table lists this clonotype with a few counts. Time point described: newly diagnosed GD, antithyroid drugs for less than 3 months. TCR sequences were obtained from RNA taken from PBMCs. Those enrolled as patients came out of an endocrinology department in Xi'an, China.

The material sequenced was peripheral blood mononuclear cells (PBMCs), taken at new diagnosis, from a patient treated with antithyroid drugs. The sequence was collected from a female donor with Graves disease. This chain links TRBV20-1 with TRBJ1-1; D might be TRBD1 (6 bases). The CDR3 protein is CSAQGSTEAFF. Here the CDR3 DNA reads TGCAGTGCTCAGGGGAGCACTGAAGCTTTCTTT.